This TCR beta chain was recorded in a study of regulatory T cells in long-lasting Graves disease. Study conclusions and caveats: Favoring TRBV28, TRBJ1-2 and TRBJ2-5 was a feature seen in persistent disease.

V was shortened by 2 bases and J by 2 bases, with 7 bases between the two germline ends. The CDR3 length is 13 residues. Germline V gene sequence: CDR1 MNHEY, CDR2 SVGAGI. This clonotype was seen more than once but under ten times. As yet, its antigen is unknown. Regarding time point: persistent/refractory GD, antithyroid drugs over 5 years with positive TRAb. There was RNA extracted from PBMCs, and the TCR library was made from it. Through Arm-PCR of CDR3 regions and iRepertoire HTBI primers, TCR beta libraries were built. TCRdb redid the calling of the multiplex PCR reads with MiXCR, one entry per CDR3 protein. The sample lists around 400,000 distinct CDR3 sequences; around 23% were seen once.

The V and J genes are TRBV6-5 and TRBJ2-7; D ambiguous. Sequences were derived from peripheral blood mononuclear cells (PBMCs), sampled when the disease was refractory, from a patient treated with antithyroid drugs. The receptor comes from a woman aged 40 to 50 with Graves disease. CDR3 amino acids: CASSYRSTYEQYF. Written as DNA, the CDR3 is TGTGCCAGCAGTTACCGGTCAACCTACGAGCAGTACTTC.